This T cell receptor beta chain was recorded in a study of blood T cell repertoires in COVID-19. Enrollment of patients from Seattle took place during active infection, with longitudinal follow-up. Per the authors' pipeline: From reference gene primer amplification, estimates of nucleated cell counts were derived. Method: immunoSEQ multiplex PCR; TCRdb's copy keeps in-frame clones and lacks some. From that table come the V and J calls and clone size; the DNA was used to work out D and trimming. The sample has more than 200,000 clones; about 88% are singletons. This TCR was recovered from a woman between 55 and 75 years old with COVID-19, enrolled during active disease. Material: peripheral blood.

The chain's CDR3 is CASSMLPSGRMRNEQFF. DNA for the CDR3: TGTGCCAGTAGTATGCTGCCTAGCGGGAGGATGAGGAATGAGCAGTTCTTC. This chain connects TRBV19 to TRBJ2-1; 11 positions agree with TRBD2. The CDR3 sequence is 17 residues long. V lost 3 bases to trimming and J lost 7 bases; unmatched junction nucleotides: 11. Germline loops: CDR1 LNHDA, CDR2 SQIVND (reference sequence).